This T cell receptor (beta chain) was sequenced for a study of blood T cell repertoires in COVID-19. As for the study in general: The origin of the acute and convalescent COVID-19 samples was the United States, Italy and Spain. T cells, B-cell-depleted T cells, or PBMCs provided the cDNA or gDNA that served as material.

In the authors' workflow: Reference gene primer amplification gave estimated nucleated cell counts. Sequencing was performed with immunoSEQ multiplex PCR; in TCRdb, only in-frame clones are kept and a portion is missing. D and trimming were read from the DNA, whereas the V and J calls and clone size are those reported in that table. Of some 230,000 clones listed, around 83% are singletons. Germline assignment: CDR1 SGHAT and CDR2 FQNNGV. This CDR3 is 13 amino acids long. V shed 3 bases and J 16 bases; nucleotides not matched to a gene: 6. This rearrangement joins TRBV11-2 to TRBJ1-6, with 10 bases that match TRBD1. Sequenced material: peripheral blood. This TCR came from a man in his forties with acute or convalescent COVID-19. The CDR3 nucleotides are TGTGCCAGCAGCTTGACAGGGGGCTTGAATCTCCACTTT. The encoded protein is CASSLTGGLNLHF.